The 22 T cell receptor beta chains reported below all come from one sample, sequenced in a study of T cell responses to AZD1222 COVID-19 vaccine. This table comes from immunoSEQ multiplex PCR, and its TCRdb copy is limited to in-frame clones, with some not included. The sample holds about 97,000 clones, about 85% seen once. The sequences come from peripheral blood, collected on day 0 of AZD1222 vaccination. Every receptor here comes from an adult in good health.

This chain joins TRBV5-5 and TRBJ2-3, with TRBD1 matching 7 bases. V lost 0 bases to trimming and J lost 1 base; unmatched junction nucleotides: 2. The CDR3 loop spans 15 amino acids. Germline values: CDR1 SGHKS, CDR2 YYEKEE (reference sequence). The CDR3 coding sequence is TGTGCCAGCAGCTTGGGGACAGGCCGCACAGATACGCAGTATTTT. Its translation: CASSLGTGRTDTQYF.

The chain employs TRBV19 and TRBJ2-1, with 10 nucleotides matching TRBD1. Germline loops: CDR1 LNHDA, CDR2 SQIVND (reference sequence). Trimming cost V 6 bases and J 6 bases; bases outside gene matches: 8. The CDR3 has 15 residues. The CDR3 spells CASRATGGGGNEQFF. CDR3 DNA sequence: TGTGCCAGTAGAGCGACAGGGGGCGGGGGCAATGAGCAGTTCTTC.

V gene TRBV19 combines with J gene TRBJ2-3; D gene ambiguous. With 3 bases removed from V and 5 bases from J, the gap between germline ends came to 3 bases. The length of the CDR3 is 11 residues. The germline CDR1 and CDR2 sequences are LNHDA and SQIVND (reference sequence). CDR3 in amino acids: CASSILDTQYF. The CDR3 DNA follows: TGTGCCAGTAGTATTTTAGATACGCAGTATTTT.

This chain uses TRBV6-5 with TRBJ2-3, with TRBD1 identical over 7 bases. The CDR3 contains 13 residues. V was clipped by 7 bases and J by 7 bases; unmatched bases: 8. Germline V gene sequence: CDR1 MNHEY, CDR2 SVGAGI. The CDR3 DNA is TGTGCCAGCACCTTCGAGGGGGCTCATACGCAGTATTTT. This translates into CASTFEGAHTQYF.

The rearrangement links TRBV29-1 to TRBJ1-1; D is uncertain. CDR3 size: 12 residues. Trimming pared 3 bases from V and 3 bases from J, leaving 8 bases between. Germline lookup yields CDR1 SQVTM and CDR2 ANQGSEA. CDR3 region: CSVDKRDTEAFF. CDR3 nucleotides: TGCAGCGTTGATAAAAGGGACACTGAAGCTTTCTTT.

This clone was found once. The chain couples TRBV19 to TRBJ1-1; D possibly corresponds to TRBD1 (6 bases). Germline assignment: CDR1 LNHDA and CDR2 SQIVND (reference sequence). Between the trimmed V and J ends, which lost 9 bases and 4 bases, there was a span of 21 bases. The length of the CDR3 is 15 residues. The CDR3 loop reads CASTMGGRVFTEAFF. For the CDR3, the DNA is TGTGCCAGCACAATGGGGGGGCGGGTTTTCACTGAAGCTTTCTTT.

The chain recombines TRBV6-2 or TRBV6-3 with TRBJ2-1; weak D call: TRBD1 (6 bases). CDR1 is MNHEY and CDR2 is SVGEGT in the germline V gene. CDR3 length equals 13 residues. Trimming shortened V by 6 bases and J by 3 bases, and 9 bases separated the two germline ends. CDR3 sequence: CASSLDSYNEQFF. The CDR3 DNA reads TGTGCCAGCAGCCTGGACAGCTACAATGAGCAGTTCTTC.

V is TRBV9 and J is TRBJ2-1; 12 bases align to TRBD1. J gave up 10 bases and V 2 bases, and 7 bases lay outside the gene matches. The CDR3 is 15 amino acids. Germline CDR1 reads SGDLS; CDR2 reads YYNGEE. As DNA, the CDR3 is TGTGCCAGCAGCGTGGCCGGGACAGGGGGCAGGGAGCAGTTCTTC. This gives the protein CASSVAGTGGREQFF.

The gene calls are TRBV4-1 and TRBJ2-7; 8 bases are shared with TRBD1. V lost 0 bases and J lost 3; bases outside the gene matches: 4. The CDR3 totals 15 residues. CDR1 is MGHRA, CDR2 YSYEKL, per germline. CDR3 loop: CASSQDRQGFYEQYF. The CDR3 bases are TGCGCCAGCAGCCAAGACCGACAGGGGTTCTACGAGCAGTACTTC.

The CDR3 sequence: CSVEQGEAFF. The CDR3 coding sequence is TGCAGCGTTGAACAGGGTGAAGCTTTCTTT. V usage is TRBV29-1 and J usage is TRBJ1-1; TRBD1 is a possible D gene (5 bases). Germline V gives CDR1 SQVTM, CDR2 ANQGSEA. V was shortened by 2 bases and J by 7 bases, with 5 bases between the two germline ends. The CDR3 loop spans 10 amino acids.

This chain links TRBV4-1 with TRBJ2-7; D is possibly TRBD1 or TRBD2 (5 bases each). The CDR3 is made up of 15 amino acids. The germline CDR1 and CDR2 sequences are MGHRA and YSYEKL. V was cut by 2 bases and J by 0 bases, with 11 bases left in between. CDR3 in DNA: TGCGCCAGCAGCCAAACCCCCGGGACCTCCTACGAGCAGTACTTC. It translates to CASSQTPGTSYEQYF.

V is TRBV5-4 and J is TRBJ1-2, with D possibly TRBD1 on 5 matching bases. Trimming cost V 4 bases and J 6 bases, with 16 bases left between them. This CDR3 contains 14 residues. Germline CDR1 and CDR2: SGHNT and YYREEE (reference sequence). CDR3 nucleotide sequence: TGTGCCAGCAGCCCCTACCAGGGCAGGGATGGCTACACCTTC. Protein sequence: CASSPYQGRDGYTF.

The V gene is TRBV3-1 (or the pseudogene TRBV3-2), the J gene TRBJ2-3, with 8 bases fitting TRBD2. Trimming at V came to 4 bases and at J to 2 bases, leaving 11 bases not matched to a gene. This CDR3 comprises 17 residues. Germline CDR1 is LGHDT and CDR2 is YNNKEL (reference sequence). The chain's CDR3 is CASSPLSGGGYTDTQYF. DNA for the CDR3: TGTGCCAGCAGCCCCCTGTCGGGGGGGGGCTACACAGATACGCAGTATTTT.

CDR3 protein: CASSVETGYGYTF. The CDR3 nucleotides are TGTGCCAGCAGTGTGGAGACGGGCTATGGCTACACCTTC. J is TRBJ1-2 and V is TRBV2; D unclear. V lost 4 bases and J lost 4, with 10 bases in between. This CDR3 has 13 amino acids. In germline, CDR1 is SNHLY, CDR2 FYNNEI.

A single count supports this clone. The rearrangement uses TRBV18 and TRBJ2-7, with D possibly being TRBD1 (6 bases). The CDR3 is made up of 13 amino acids. The germline V gene encodes CDR1 KGHSH and CDR2 LQKENI. V was shortened by 3 bases and J by 10 bases, with 16 bases between the two germline ends. CDR3 sequence reads: CASSPKGDKVQYF. CDR3 DNA sequence: TGTGCCAGCTCACCTAAGGGGGACAAGGTACAGTACTTC. Looking up the rest from reference TRBV18 and TRBJ2-7 gives the full variable domain: NAGVMQNPRHLVRRRGQEARLRCSPMKGHSHVYWYRQLPEEGLKFMVYLQKENIIDESGMPKERFSAEFPKEGPSILRIQQVVRGDSAAYFCASSPKGDKVQYFGPGTRLTVT.

CDR3 DNA sequence: TGTGCCAGCAGTCCCCCAGGGGGAGGACCCGGGGAGCTGTTTTTT. Amino acid sequence: CASSPPGGGPGELFF. This chain connects TRBV6-6 to TRBJ2-2; D perhaps matches TRBD1 (7 bases). The V gene's germline CDR1 is MNHNY and CDR2 SVGAGI (reference sequence). CDR3 length: 15 amino acids. Trimming removed 5 bases from V and 6 bases from J, with 16 bases in between.

This clone was found once. J is TRBJ2-2 and V is TRBV20-1, with 7 positions matching TRBD1. Germline V gene sequence: CDR1 DFQATT, CDR2 SNEGSKA (reference sequence). This CDR3 region has 15 residues. V trimming: 3 bases; J trimming: 4 bases; junction bases outside the gene matches: 8. CDR3 residues: CSASSGQASTGELFF. The CDR3 DNA reads TGCAGTGCTAGTTCTGGACAGGCTTCCACCGGGGAGCTGTTTTTT.

The V call is TRBV19, the J call TRBJ2-3; tentatively, D is TRBD1 (7 bases). Germline CDR1 reads LNHDA; CDR2 reads SQIVND (reference sequence). Trimming left V 5 bases short and J 2 bases short, with 17 bases between. The CDR3 loop spans 16 amino acids. In DNA, the CDR3 is TGTGCCAGTAGTGCGGGACAGCAAGATTACACAGATACGCAGTATTTT. This sequence encodes CASSAGQQDYTDTQYF.

V gene TRBV9 combines with J gene TRBJ2-7, with D possibly matching TRBD1 (6 bases). This CDR3 contains 15 residues. Germline CDR1 and CDR2: SGDLS and YYNGEE. Deletions cut 3 bases from V and 3 bases from J, with 16 bases between. The CDR3 reads CASSASPTGGYEQYF. In DNA form, the CDR3 reads TGTGCCAGCAGCGCCTCCCCGACAGGCGGCTACGAGCAGTACTTC.

V is TRBV5-1 and J is TRBJ2-7; TRBD2 agrees at 13 bases. V was clipped by 6 bases and J by 6 bases; unmatched bases: 12. The germline V gene has CDR1 SGHRS and CDR2 YFSETQ. The CDR3 has 16 amino acids. CDR3 in amino acids: CASTLGLAGVRGEQYF. CDR3 DNA: TGCGCCAGCACCCTCGGACTAGCGGGAGTGCGGGGCGAGCAGTACTTC.

V gene TRBV4-2 combines with J gene TRBJ1-1, with D unresolved. There are 15 residues in the CDR3. Germline lookup yields CDR1 LGHNA and CDR2 YNFKEQ. V was pared by 0 bases and J by 8 bases, with 16 bases between. CDR3 amino acids: CASSQDEIGRTEAFF. In DNA form, the CDR3 reads TGTGCCAGCAGCCAAGATGAGATTGGTCGGACCGAAGCTTTCTTT.

The V and J genes are TRBV3-1 (or the pseudogene TRBV3-2) and TRBJ1-6; D possibly corresponds to TRBD1 (6 bases). V was clipped by 4 bases and J by 6 bases, with 13 bases between them. Germline values: CDR1 LGHDT, CDR2 YNNKEL (reference sequence). This CDR3 comprises 15 residues. The CDR3, as DNA: TGTGCCAGCAGCCTCTCCACCAGGGGTAATTCACCCCTCCACTTT. This codes for CASSLSTRGNSPLHF.